This TCR beta chain was retrieved from a study of blood T cells in healthy people across ages. A second roughly 6 to 11 cycle PCR used barcoded and J-beta primers. TCRdb re-called the 5' RACE reads with MiXCR, one entry per CDR3 protein. Of about 640,000 distinct CDR3 sequences listed, approximately 30% are singletons. Specimen: blood. The source of this sequence is a woman over 75 in good health.

DNA of the CDR3: TGTGCCAGCAGTTTAGCGCGGGCGGACTCCTACGAGCAGTACTTC. Amino acids: CASSLARADSYEQYF. This sequence joins TRBV12-3 or TRBV12-4 and TRBJ2-7, with D tentatively TRBD2 (5 bases). The V gene lost 0 bases and the J gene lost 0 bases, with 9 bases spanning the gap. The CDR3 is 15 amino acids.